Given below is one T cell receptor beta chain in context. Antigen specificity is unknown. The V end was cut by 3 bases, the J end by 2 bases, with 7 bases between. This CDR3 has 13 amino acids. Germline V gene sequence: CDR1 SGHRS, CDR2 YFSETQ. The 5'RACE method, run with constant-segment primers, produced TCR alpha and TCR beta cDNA libraries (carrying sample barcodes and UMIs). TCRdb redid the calling of the 5' RACE reads with MiXCR, one entry per CDR3 protein. The table includes 250,000 to 350,000 distinct CDR3 sequences, roughly 21% detected once. This sample was included in a study of T-cell memory formation after mild COVID-19. Points from the study as a whole: Clones which contracted sat mainly in CM and EM if CD4+, and in EMRA if CD8+. Later expanders leaned toward CD4+, whereas clones contracting from day 15 to 85 were balanced CD4/CD8.

J is TRBJ2-3 and V is TRBV5-1, with TRBD2 as a possible D gene (5 bases). The sample comprised PBMCs or a T cell subset sorted from them (not recorded which). The source of this sequence is a man younger than 35 who had mild COVID-19 (a few samples of this study predate the infection). Cell type and time point are not known. The CDR3 is CASSWTFTDTQYF. For the CDR3, the DNA is TGCGCCAGCAGCTGGACTTTCACAGATACGCAGTATTTT.